The rows below give T cell receptor beta chains drawn from one sample of a study of chemoradiotherapy in HPV16-positive cancers. Profiled with immunoSEQ multiplex PCR; TCRdb holds only in-frame clones, not every one. The data show about 27,000 clones, about 94% seen once. The source was blood, collected from a patient who underwent chemoradiotherapy. These receptors came from a human donor with HPV-associated anogenital cancer. Both conserved end residues are part of each CDR3. D genes are given only for firm matches. Some rows mark clone size as missing; the rest say once, few, many or name a class of expanded clone.

abundance: -
v_gene: TRBV20-1
j_gene: TRBJ2-7
d_gene: -
CDR3nt: TGCAGTGCGGCAGGGGAACAGCAGTACTTC
CDR3aa: CSAAGEQQYF

abundance: -
v_gene: TRBV7-6
j_gene: TRBJ2-1
d_gene: TRBD2
CDR3nt: TGTGCCAGCAGCCTTCCGGGACTAGCTTACAATGAGCAGTTCTTC
CDR3aa: CASSLPGLAYNEQFF

abundance: -
v_gene: TRBV19
j_gene: TRBJ2-5
d_gene: TRBD2
CDR3nt: TGTGCCAGTATGACCCGGACTAGCGGGAGAGGGGGCCGGGAGACCCAGTACTTC
CDR3aa: CASMTRTSGRGGRETQYF

abundance: -
v_gene: TRBV7-6
j_gene: TRBJ2-2
d_gene: -
CDR3nt: TGTGCCAGCAGCTCCCCCGGGGGGCTAGACACCGGGGAGCTGTTTTTT
CDR3aa: CASSSPGGLDTGELFF

abundance: -
v_gene: TRBV2
j_gene: TRBJ2-4
d_gene: TRBD1
CDR3nt: TGTGCCAGCAGTTGGGCCGGGACAGGGGAAGGCATTCAGTACTTC
CDR3aa: CASSWAGTGEGIQYF

abundance: -
v_gene: TRBV5-4
j_gene: TRBJ2-3
d_gene: TRBD2
CDR3nt: TGTGCCAGCAGCACCGGACTAGCGGGGAAGAGCACAGATACGCAGTATTTT
CDR3aa: CASSTGLAGKSTDTQYF

abundance: -
v_gene: TRBV11-1
j_gene: TRBJ1-5
d_gene: -
CDR3nt: TGTGCCAGCAGCCAAGGGTCGGGGTTTTGGAACCAGCCCCAGCATTTT
CDR3aa: CASSQGSGFWNQPQHF

abundance: -
v_gene: TRBV19
j_gene: TRBJ1-5
d_gene: TRBD1
CDR3nt: TGTGCCAGTAGTGCGACAGGGGGCGAGAAAACCCAGCATTTT
CDR3aa: CASSATGGEKTQHF

abundance: few
v_gene: TRBV29-1
j_gene: TRBJ2-7
d_gene: -
CDR3nt: TGCAGCGTTGAGTCTCATGGTTACGAGCAGTACTTC
CDR3aa: CSVESHGYEQYF

abundance: -
v_gene: TRBV11-2
j_gene: TRBJ1-6
d_gene: TRBD1
CDR3nt: TGTGCCAGCAGCTTAGAGACAGGGCGGAGGGGGTCACCCCTCCACTTT
CDR3aa: CASSLETGRRGSPLHF

abundance: -
v_gene: TRBV4-3
j_gene: TRBJ2-3
d_gene: TRBD2
CDR3nt: TGCGCCAGCAGCCAAGATCTAGCGGGGGGGACAGATACGCAGTATTTT
CDR3aa: CASSQDLAGGTDTQYF

abundance: -
v_gene: TRBV27
j_gene: TRBJ2-2
d_gene: -
CDR3nt: TGTGCCAGCAGAAGGACACACGACACCGGGGAGCTGTTTTTT
CDR3aa: CASRRTHDTGELFF

abundance: -
v_gene: TRBV11-3
j_gene: TRBJ2-1
d_gene: -
CDR3nt: TGTGCCAGCAGTCCACACAGCTCCTACAATGAGCAGTTCTTC
CDR3aa: CASSPHSSYNEQFF

abundance: -
v_gene: TRBV7-2
j_gene: TRBJ1-5
d_gene: -
CDR3nt: TGTGCCAGCAGCTTAGCGCTCGGGGCAGGGAATCAGCCCCAGCATTTT
CDR3aa: CASSLALGAGNQPQHF

abundance: -
v_gene: TRBV9
j_gene: TRBJ1-2
d_gene: -
CDR3nt: TGTGCCAGCAGCGTAGCTCCGCAGTTCGGTACCTATGGCTACACCTTC
CDR3aa: CASSVAPQFGTYGYTF

abundance: -
v_gene: TRBV7-2
j_gene: TRBJ2-5
d_gene: -
CDR3nt: TGTGCCAGCAGCGCCCTGAGCGAGACCCAGTACTTC
CDR3aa: CASSALSETQYF

abundance: -
v_gene: TRBV6-5
j_gene: TRBJ1-2
d_gene: TRBD1
CDR3nt: TGTGCCAGCAGGGGGACAGGCGGACGGGGCTATGGCTACACCTTC
CDR3aa: CASRGTGGRGYGYTF

abundance: -
v_gene: TRBV10-1
j_gene: TRBJ2-7
d_gene: -
CDR3nt: TGCGCCACCTTGACGGGGAGCTCCTACGAGCAGTACTTC
CDR3aa: CATLTGSSYEQYF

abundance: -
v_gene: TRBV11-1
j_gene: TRBJ2-1
d_gene: -
CDR3nt: TGTGCCAGCAGCTTATCCTCCTACAATGAGCAGTTCTTC
CDR3aa: CASSLSSYNEQFF

abundance: -
v_gene: TRBV19
j_gene: TRBJ2-5
d_gene: -
CDR3nt: TGTGCCAGTAGTATGGTTTTCGGCCTTCAAGAGACCCAGTACTTC
CDR3aa: CASSMVFGLQETQYF

abundance: once
v_gene: TRBV7-2
j_gene: TRBJ2-1
d_gene: -
CDR3nt: TGTGCCAGCAGCTCGGACAGTGCCTACAATGAGCAGTTCTTC
CDR3aa: CASSSDSAYNEQFF

abundance: -
v_gene: TRBV7-2
j_gene: TRBJ1-5
d_gene: -
CDR3nt: TGTGCCAGCAGCCCCGGGGCGGGGCACAATCAGCCCCAGCATTTT
CDR3aa: CASSPGAGHNQPQHF

abundance: -
v_gene: TRBV4-1
j_gene: TRBJ2-7
d_gene: TRBD1
CDR3nt: TGCGCCAGCAGCCAGCAGTTTGGGAGACAGGGGTTGTACGAGCAGTACTTC
CDR3aa: CASSQQFGRQGLYEQYF

abundance: -
v_gene: TRBV28
j_gene: TRBJ1-2
d_gene: -
CDR3nt: TGTGCCAGCAGTTTTGCGGGGGGCGGCTACACCTTC
CDR3aa: CASSFAGGGYTF

abundance: -
v_gene: TRBV7-9
j_gene: TRBJ2-1
d_gene: -
CDR3nt: TGTGCCAGCAGCCTACCCCTAGCGGAGCAGTTCTTC
CDR3aa: CASSLPLAEQFF

abundance: -
v_gene: TRBV29-1
j_gene: TRBJ2-4
d_gene: TRBD1
CDR3nt: TGCAGCGCTGCGGTGGGACAGCAAAACATTCAGTACTTC
CDR3aa: CSAAVGQQNIQYF

abundance: -
v_gene: TRBV6-5
j_gene: TRBJ2-2
d_gene: -
CDR3nt: TGTGCCAGCAGGACGTCAGGGACGAACACCGGGGAGCTGTTTTTT
CDR3aa: CASRTSGTNTGELFF

abundance: -
v_gene: TRBV4-1
j_gene: TRBJ1-5
d_gene: TRBD1
CDR3nt: TGCGCCAGCAGCAAAGGGACAGGGGTGTCGATCATCCAGCCCCAGCATTTT
CDR3aa: CASSKGTGVSIIQPQHF

abundance: -
v_gene: TRBV11-3
j_gene: TRBJ2-3
d_gene: -
CDR3nt: TGTGCCAGCAGCTTAGAGAGCAGTGGGGGCACAGATACGCAGTATTTT
CDR3aa: CASSLESSGGTDTQYF